The rows below give T cell receptor beta chains drawn from one sample of a study of T cells after yellow fever vaccination. TCRdb fed the 5' RACE reads into MiXCR, producing one record per CDR3 protein. The table shows around 30,000 distinct CDR3 sequences, with 5% occurring only once. The sequencing used CD8+ T cells sorted from PBMCs, collected 10 days after the yellow fever booster vaccination. These TCRs come from a man younger than 45 who received the YFV17D yellow fever vaccine. Both conserved end residues are part of each CDR3. Each record gives: CDR3 length, clone size, V gene, D gene, J gene, CDR3 protein, CDR3 DNA. A D gene is named only where the DNA matches it firmly. Clone size is shown for a subset of rows, as once, few, many or a class of expanded clone.

14	many	TRBV15	NA	TRBJ2-7	CATSRVRSGDEQYF	TGTGCCACCAGCAGAGTTAGGAGTGGGGACGAGCAGTACTTC
17	many	TRBV23-1	NA	TRBJ2-6	CASSQNRRRSGANVLTF	TGCGCCAGCAGTCAAAACAGGCGACGCTCTGGGGCCAACGTCCTGACTTTC
15	many	TRBV20-1	NA	TRBJ2-3	CSARDGGLGTDTQYF	TGCAGTGCTAGAGACGGGGGTTTGGGCACAGATACGCAGTATTTT
14	many	TRBV15	NA	TRBJ2-3	CATAPGINTDTQYF	TGTGCCACAGCCCCCGGGATAAACACAGATACGCAGTATTTT
15	many	TRBV7-6	NA	TRBJ2-1	CASSQTGQQDNEQFF	TGTGCCAGCAGCCAAACCGGACAGCAAGACAATGAGCAGTTCTTC
13	many	TRBV5-6	NA	TRBJ1-1	CASSQPSNTEAFF	TGTGCCAGCAGCCAACCGTCGAACACTGAAGCTTTCTTT
13	many	TRBV27	NA	TRBJ2-7	CASSPITGYEQYF	TGTGCCAGCAGCCCTATCACAGGGTACGAGCAGTACTTC
14	many	TRBV5-1	NA	TRBJ1-2	CASSLARANYGYTF	TGCGCCAGCAGCTTGGCCAGGGCTAACTATGGCTACACCTTC
14	NA	TRBV28	NA	TRBJ1-1	CASSLGLDFTEAFF	TGTGCCAGCAGTTTAGGACTAGACTTCACTGAAGCTTTCTTT
16	many	TRBV25-1	TRBD1	TRBJ2-7	CASSDSSGTGREEQYF	TGTGCCAGCAGTGATTCATCTGGGACAGGAAGAGAGGAGCAGTACTTC
14	NA	TRBV10-3	TRBD1	TRBJ2-7	CAISDETGGNEQYF	TGTGCCATCAGTGATGAGACAGGGGGGAACGAGCAGTACTTC
17	many	TRBV7-9	TRBD1	TRBJ1-4	CASSLDSQGARGEKLFF	TGTGCCAGCAGCCTCGACTCGCAGGGGGCGCGCGGTGAAAAACTGTTTTTT
14	many	TRBV27	TRBD1	TRBJ1-1	CASGVQGADTEAFF	TGTGCCAGCGGAGTTCAGGGGGCGGACACTGAAGCTTTCTTT
15	few	TRBV6-2/TRBV6-3	NA	TRBJ2-1	CASTGYFRAKDEQFF	TGTGCCAGCACAGGCTATTTTCGGGCGAAGGATGAGCAGTTCTTC
15	many	TRBV5-1	TRBD2	TRBJ2-1	CASSDGTSGNNEQFF	TGCGCCAGCAGCGACGGGACTAGCGGGAACAATGAGCAGTTCTTC
15	medium-sized	TRBV7-9	NA	TRBJ1-2	CASSSTSGSSYGYTF	TGTGCCAGCAGCTCCACCTCAGGGTCGAGCTATGGCTACACCTTC
16	many	TRBV20-1	TRBD1	TRBJ2-4	CSARRDSPILKNIQYF	TGCAGTGCTAGAAGGGACAGCCCTATCTTGAAAAACATTCAGTACTTC
17	NA	TRBV12-3/TRBV12-4	TRBD2	TRBJ2-1	CARSSSQLAGLFNEQFF	TGTGCCCGCAGTTCCTCCCAACTAGCGGGACTTTTTAATGAGCAGTTCTTC
12	many	TRBV12-3/TRBV12-4	TRBD1	TRBJ2-7	CASGQGFYEQYF	TGTGCCAGCGGACAGGGGTTCTACGAGCAGTACTTC
17	many	TRBV12-3/TRBV12-4	TRBD2	TRBJ2-3	CASSSGTSGYSTDTQYF	TGTGCCAGCAGCTCCGGGACTAGCGGTTATAGCACAGATACGCAGTATTTT